This entry concerns a single TCR beta chain. Between the trimmed V and J ends, which lost 7 bases and 0 bases, there was a span of 6 bases. Germline CDR1 reads SNHLY; CDR2 reads FYNNEI. There are 13 residues in the CDR3. These data belong to a study of human T cells and chemical hapten exposure. Indicated time point: pre-sensitization, week 0. Noted treatment: therapeutic diphenylcyclopropenone sensitization with weekly scalp DPC. TCRdb analysed the RACE reads with MiXCR anew, one entry per CDR3 protein. In the table there are approximately 260,000 distinct CDR3 sequences, about 9.4% of which are singletons.

This clonotype was sampled from a woman in her thirties or forties with alopecia areata. Some clones in this sample may be carry-over from other donors' samples. The genes are TRBV2 and TRBJ1-4; D ambiguous. This sample comprised whole blood, obtained in connection with sensitization to the hapten diphenylcyclopropenone (DPC). CDR3 in amino acids: CASIWATNEKLFF. The CDR3 DNA sequence: TGTGCCAGCATTTGGGCAACTAATGAAAAACTGTTTTTT.